This entry lists 29 T cell receptor beta chains sequenced from one sample in a study of monozygotic twins with cystic fibrosis. The table came from immunoSEQ multiplex PCR; TCRdb's copy has only in-frame clones and leaves some out. The sample has 39,000 or so clones, under 95% seen once. The sample consisted of blood. These receptors were taken from a boy younger than 10 with cystic fibrosis.

The chain links TRBV7-7 to TRBJ2-2; TRBD1 matches 7 bases. The CDR3 is 15 residues long. The J segment lost 1 base and the V segment lost 5 bases, leaving 4 bases of the junction unmatched. The germline V gene has CDR1 SSHAT and CDR2 FNYEAQ (reference sequence). The CDR3 protein is CASSTRQGNTGELFF. CDR3 DNA sequence: TGTGCCAGCAGCACCAGACAGGGGAACACCGGGGAGCTGTTTTTT.

The rearrangement joins TRBV2 to TRBJ1-2; a possible D gene is TRBD1 (5 bases). From germline, CDR1 is SNHLY and CDR2 FYNNEI. The CDR3 runs 12 residues. V lost 6 bases to trimming and J lost 2 bases, with 7 bases between them. The CDR3 reads CASSEGNYGYTF. As DNA, the CDR3 is TGTGCCAGCAGCGAGGGGAACTATGGCTACACCTTC.

This chain joins TRBV5-5 and TRBJ1-2; D might be TRBD1 (5 bases). CDR3 length: 13 residues. CDR1 and CDR2 from the germline V gene are SGHKS and YYEKEE (reference sequence). V shed 4 bases and J shed 4 bases, with 11 bases lying between them. For the CDR3, the DNA is TGTGCCAGCAGCGGGGGTGGTTCCTATGGCTACACCTTC. This translates into CASSGGGSYGYTF.

J is TRBJ1-2 and V is TRBV19; no firm D call. Germline assignment: CDR1 LNHDA and CDR2 SQIVND (reference sequence). This CDR3 region has 11 residues. Trimming shortened V by 7 bases and J by 13 bases, and 16 bases separated the two germline ends. The CDR3 is CASTTQLGFTF. The CDR3 region has the DNA TGTGCCAGTACCACCCAGCTGGGTTTCACCTTC.

The rearrangement links TRBV11-2 to TRBJ2-5; D assignment may be TRBD1 or TRBD2 (5 bases each). Looked up from germline, CDR1 is SGHAT and CDR2 is FQNNGV. Trimming shortened V by 4 bases and J by 5 bases, and 17 bases separated the two germline ends. CDR3 length: 15 amino acids. The CDR3 loop reads CASSSAGRSVETQYF. CDR3 in DNA: TGTGCCAGCAGCTCCGCAGGGAGAAGTGTGGAGACCCAGTACTTC.

The J gene is TRBJ1-2, the V gene TRBV7-9, with a possible D match to TRBD1 (5 bases). This CDR3 region has 14 residues. Per germline, CDR1 SEHNR and CDR2 FQNEAQ (reference sequence). Trimming cost V 5 bases and J 3 bases, with 13 bases left between them. CDR3: CASSPGVGYYGYTF. In DNA form, the CDR3 reads TGTGCCAGCAGCCCGGGGGTGGGGTACTATGGCTACACCTTC.

In nucleotides, the CDR3 is TGTGCCAGCAGCGTAGCGCAGGGCACAGATACGCAGTATTTT. Its protein is CASSVAQGTDTQYF. This chain joins TRBV9 and TRBJ2-3; D is unclear. V lost 0 bases and J 1 base, leaving 6 bases between the germline ends. CDR3 length equals 14 residues. CDR1 is SGDLS and CDR2 is YYNGEE in the germline V gene.

The chain couples TRBV20-1 to TRBJ1-4; D possibly corresponds to TRBD1 (5 bases). Germline CDR1 is DFQATT and CDR2 is SNEGSKA (reference sequence). V was pared by 6 bases and J by 13 bases, with 15 bases between. The CDR3 has 11 residues. As DNA, the CDR3 is TGCAGTGCGAGGGACGATGGGACACTGTTTTTT. It codes for CSARDDGTLFF.

This clone appeared once. The chain is built from TRBV4-1 and TRBJ1-1, with unresolved D. This CDR3 is 13 amino acids long. V shed 0 bases and J shed 4 bases, with 6 bases lying between them. CDR1 and CDR2 (germline): MGHRA, YSYEKL. Here the CDR3 reads CASSQETGTEAFF. The DNA of the CDR3 is TGCGCCAGCAGCCAAGAGACGGGCACTGAAGCTTTCTTT.

The CDR3 bases are TGTGCCAGCAGCGGACAGGGGCCAAACACCTACGAGCAGTACTTC. It is translated as CASSGQGPNTYEQYF. The rearrangement joins TRBV7-8 to TRBJ2-7, with 9 nucleotides matching TRBD1. This CDR3 spans 15 amino acids. Germline values: CDR1 SGHVS, CDR2 FQNEAQ. With 5 bases clipped from V and 2 bases from J, the junction kept 7 bases outside the gene matches.

The chain recombines TRBV4-3 with TRBJ2-1; D is unresolved. The CDR3 sequence is 16 residues long. CDR1 is LGHNA and CDR2 is YSLEER in the germline V gene. V was pared by 1 base and J by 0 bases, with 10 bases between. This chain's CDR3 is CASSQATVYSYNEQFF. CDR3 bases: TGCGCCAGCAGCCAAGCAACAGTTTACTCCTACAATGAGCAGTTCTTC.

This clone was recorded once. This rearrangement joins TRBV6-5 to TRBJ2-5; 7 nucleotides line up with TRBD1. J lost 4 bases, V lost 0 bases, and 2 bases had no gene match. Germline loops: CDR1 MNHEY, CDR2 SVGAGI. This CDR3 is built from 14 residues. CDR3 amino acids: CASSYSRQGETQYF. The CDR3 DNA sequence: TGTGCCAGCAGTTACTCAAGACAGGGAGAGACCCAGTACTTC.

The chain employs TRBV7-2 and TRBJ1-2; 9 bases line up with TRBD1. The germline V gene has CDR1 SGHTA and CDR2 FQGNSA. The length of the CDR3 is 16 residues. The trim removed 1 base at V and 5 bases at J, leaving 8 bases unmatched. The CDR3 DNA reads TGTGCCAGCAGCTTAGGGGGGACAGGGAATCTATATGGCTACACCTTC. Protein sequence: CASSLGGTGNLYGYTF.

The rearrangement links TRBV27 to TRBJ1-5; 9 bases line up with TRBD1. The CDR3 sequence is 17 residues long. The V gene's germline CDR1 is MNHEY and CDR2 SMNVEV (reference sequence). V gave up 5 bases and J gave up 8 bases; unmatched junction bases: 16. CDR3 in DNA: TGTGCCAGCAGTCCAAAACGACTCGGGACAGGGTTTGAGCCCCAGCATTTT. As protein: CASSPKRLGTGFEPQHF.

V is TRBV4-1 and J is TRBJ1-5; 9 bases line up with TRBD1. Germline loops: CDR1 MGHRA, CDR2 YSYEKL. The ends lost 0 bases at V and 7 bases at J; junction bases unmatched: 7. The CDR3 is made up of 16 amino acids. The DNA of the CDR3 is TGCGCCAGCAGCCAAGATTTGAGGACAGGGGAACAGCCCCAGCATTTT. Protein: CASSQDLRTGEQPQHF.

DNA of the CDR3: TGTGCCAGCAGTGAAGCGATGAGGGGAAGGCAGCCCCAGCATTTT. Amino acids: CASSEAMRGRQPQHF. V and J are TRBV6-1 and TRBJ1-5, with D possibly matching TRBD1 (5 bases). There are 15 residues in the CDR3. Germline assignment: CDR1 MNHNS and CDR2 SASEGT. V was cut by 0 bases and J by 7 bases, with 13 bases left in between.

The V and J genes are TRBV4-3 and TRBJ1-2; tentatively, D is TRBD1 (5 bases). Trimming pared 4 bases from V and 4 bases from J, leaving 16 bases between. This CDR3 region has 15 residues. CDR1 and CDR2 from the germline V gene are LGHNA and YSLEER. Here the CDR3 reads CASSRSLTEPYGYTF. The CDR3 region has the DNA TGCGCCAGCAGCCGATCTTTGACAGAACCCTATGGCTACACCTTC.

The chain couples TRBV9 to TRBJ2-1; D perhaps matches TRBD1 (5 bases). Germline-derived CDR1 and CDR2 are SGDLS and YYNGEE. Trimming cost V 3 bases and J 7 bases, with 11 bases left between them. The CDR3 consists of 13 residues. CDR3 protein: CASSGRRDNEQFF. The CDR3, as DNA: TGTGCCAGCAGCGGGCGCAGGGATAATGAGCAGTTCTTC.

The table lists this clone with a count of one. The chain is built from TRBV6-5 and TRBJ2-2; D assignment may be TRBD1 or TRBD2 (5 bases each). The V and J ends lost 2 bases and 5 bases respectively, with 9 bases between them. CDR3 size: 14 residues. Germline values: CDR1 MNHEY, CDR2 SVGAGI. This CDR3 is CASSYIRETGELFF. The CDR3 DNA reads as TGTGCCAGCAGTTACATCAGGGAGACCGGGGAGCTGTTTTTT.

The V call is TRBV10-3, the J call TRBJ1-5, with D unclear. The CDR3 totals 13 residues. Germline V gene sequence: CDR1 ENHRY, CDR2 SYGVKD. Trimming stripped 4 bases from V and 2 bases from J, with 6 bases between. The CDR3 protein is CAISGAGNQPQHF. CDR3 DNA sequence: TGTGCCATCAGTGGAGCAGGCAATCAGCCCCAGCATTTT.

The CDR3 sequence is CASSYGFEDSSYGYTF. CDR3 bases: TGTGCCAGCAGTTACGGGTTTGAAGACAGTTCCTATGGCTACACCTTC. The chain recombines TRBV6-5 with TRBJ1-2, with D tentatively TRBD1 (5 bases). This CDR3 comprises 16 residues. CDR1 and CDR2 (germline): MNHEY, SVGAGI. Trimming took off 2 bases at V and 4 bases at J, with 17 bases between the two ends.

J is TRBJ1-1 and V is TRBV27, with TRBD1 matching 8 bases. V shed 3 bases and J 8 bases; nucleotides not matched to a gene: 8. Germline loops: CDR1 MNHEY, CDR2 SMNVEV (reference sequence). The CDR3 length is 14 residues. The CDR3 DNA reads TGTGCCAGCAGTTTTTCCGGACAGGGAACAGAAGCTTTCTTT. Translated, it gives CASSFSGQGTEAFF.

The chain couples TRBV7-8 to TRBJ1-4; tentative D call: TRBD1 (6 bases). The germline V gene has CDR1 SGHVS and CDR2 FQNEAQ. This CDR3 region has 14 residues. V gave up 5 bases and J gave up 4 bases, with 11 bases separating them. CDR3 coding DNA: TGTGCCAGCAGCCGAGGACAGAATAATGAAAAACTGTTTTTT. It codes for CASSRGQNNEKLFF.

The CDR3 coding sequence is TGTGCCAGCAGCCATACCACAGGGGGCACTAATGAAAAACTGTTTTTT. Encoded protein: CASSHTTGGTNEKLFF. The chain uses TRBV4-2 and TRBJ1-4; TRBD1 aligns across 9 bases. This CDR3 has 16 amino acids. CDR1 and CDR2 (germline): LGHNA, YNFKEQ. Trimming removed 3 bases from V and 2 bases from J; junction bases left unmatched: 4.

This sequence joins TRBV7-9 and TRBJ2-2, with unresolved D. The germline CDR1 and CDR2 sequences are SEHNR and FQNEAQ (reference sequence). Trimming shortened V by 6 bases and J by 6 bases, and 8 bases separated the two germline ends. The CDR3 length is 12 residues. The chain's CDR3 is CASRSSAGELFF. The CDR3 DNA reads TGTGCCAGCAGATCCTCAGCCGGGGAGCTGTTTTTT.

The chain is built from TRBV5-1 and TRBJ2-5; no firm D call. The CDR3 totals 13 residues. Germline CDR1 and CDR2: SGHRS and YFSETQ. Trimming removed 2 bases from V and 1 base from J, with 6 bases in between. The CDR3 DNA sequence: TGCGCCAGCAGCTTCGCCAGCCAAGAGACCCAGTACTTC. This encodes CASSFASQETQYF.

This chain links TRBV7-2 with TRBJ1-3, with a tentative D call TRBD1 (6 bases). Trimming removed 0 bases from V and 3 bases from J, with 15 bases in between. CDR1 and CDR2 (germline): SGHTA, FQGNSA. The CDR3 has 17 amino acids. The CDR3: CASSLAGTGRLGNTIYF. DNA of the CDR3: TGTGCCAGCAGCTTAGCGGGAACAGGGAGGCTTGGAAACACCATATATTTT. Together with reference TRBV7-2 and TRBJ1-3, the CDR3 gives the full variable domain: GAGVSQSPSNKVTEKGKDVELRCDPISGHTALYWYRQSLGQGLEFLIYFQGNSAPDKSGLPSDRFSAERTGGSVSTLTIQRTQQEDSAVYLCASSLAGTGRLGNTIYFGEGSWLTVV.

The genes are TRBV5-6 and TRBJ1-6, with D possibly matching TRBD1 (5 bases). Looked up from germline, CDR1 is SGHDT and CDR2 is YYEEEE. There are 15 residues in the CDR3. Deletions cut 4 bases from V and 7 bases from J, with 15 bases between. In DNA form, the CDR3 reads TGTGCCAGCAGCCTGGGGTCAGGGCCAAATTCACCCCTCCACTTT. Its protein is CASSLGSGPNSPLHF.

Regarding this clone: Mismatch with germline at one junction end may stem from a read error. The chain is built from TRBV9 and TRBJ2-5, with D possibly being TRBD1 or TRBD2 (6 bases each). CDR3 length: 14 amino acids. CDR1 is SGDLS, CDR2 YYNGEE, per germline. In nucleotides, the CDR3 is TGTGCCAGCAGCGACGGGGGCTACCAGGAGACCCAGTACTTC. Its translation is CASSDGGYQETQYF.